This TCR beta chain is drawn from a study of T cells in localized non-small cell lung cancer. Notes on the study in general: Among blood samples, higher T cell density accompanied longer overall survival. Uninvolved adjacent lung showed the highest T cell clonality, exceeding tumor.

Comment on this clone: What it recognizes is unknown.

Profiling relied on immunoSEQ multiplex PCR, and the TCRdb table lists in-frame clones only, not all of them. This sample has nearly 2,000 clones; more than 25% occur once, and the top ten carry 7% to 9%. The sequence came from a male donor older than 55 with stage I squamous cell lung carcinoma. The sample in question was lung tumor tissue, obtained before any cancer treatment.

The CDR3 loop is CASGLVSGTGNTIYF. DNA for the CDR3: TGTGCTAGTGGTTTGGTATCGGGGACTGGAAACACCATATATTTT. The V and J genes are TRBV12-5 and TRBJ1-3, with D uncertain. The CDR3 loop spans 15 amino acids. V lost 0 bases and J lost 2, with 8 bases in between. Germline-derived CDR1 and CDR2 are LGHNT and FRNRAP. The full variable domain, rest sourced from reference TRBV12-5 and TRBJ1-3, is DARVTQTPRHKVTEMGQEVTMRCQPILGHNTVFWYRQTMMQGLELLAYFRNRAPLDDSGMPKDRFSAEMPDATLATLKIQPSEPRDSAVYFCASGLVSGTGNTIYFGEGSWLTVV.